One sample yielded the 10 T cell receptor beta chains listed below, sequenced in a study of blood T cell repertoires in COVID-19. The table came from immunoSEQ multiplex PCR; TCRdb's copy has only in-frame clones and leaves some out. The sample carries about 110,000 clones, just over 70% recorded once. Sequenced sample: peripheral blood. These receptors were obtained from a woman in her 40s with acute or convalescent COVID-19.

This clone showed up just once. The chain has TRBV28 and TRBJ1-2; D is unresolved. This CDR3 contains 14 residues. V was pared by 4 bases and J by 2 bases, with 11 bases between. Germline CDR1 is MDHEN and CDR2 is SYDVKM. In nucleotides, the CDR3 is TGTGCCAGCAGTTCCGACGGGTTAAACTATGGCTACACCTTC. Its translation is CASSSDGLNYGYTF.

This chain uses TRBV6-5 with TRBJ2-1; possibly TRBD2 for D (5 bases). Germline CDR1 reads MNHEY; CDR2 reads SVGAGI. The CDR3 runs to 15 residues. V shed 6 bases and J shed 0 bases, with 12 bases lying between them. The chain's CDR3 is CASRPPGSSYNEQFF. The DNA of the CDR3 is TGTGCCAGCAGGCCCCCGGGGAGCTCCTACAATGAGCAGTTCTTC.

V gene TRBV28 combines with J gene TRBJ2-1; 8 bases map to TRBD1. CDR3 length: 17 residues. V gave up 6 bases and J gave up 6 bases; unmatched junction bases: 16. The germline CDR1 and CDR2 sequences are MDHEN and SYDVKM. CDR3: CASSRQGLVTRANEQFF. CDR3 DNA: TGTGCCAGCAGCCGACAGGGGCTTGTCACAAGGGCCAATGAGCAGTTCTTC.

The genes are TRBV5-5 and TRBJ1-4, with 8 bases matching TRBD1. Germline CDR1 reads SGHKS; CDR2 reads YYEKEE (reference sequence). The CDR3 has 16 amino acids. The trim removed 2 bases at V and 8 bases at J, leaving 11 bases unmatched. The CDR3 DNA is TGTGCCAGCAGCTTAACACTGCAGGGGGCTGGAGAAAAACTGTTTTTT. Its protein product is CASSLTLQGAGEKLFF.

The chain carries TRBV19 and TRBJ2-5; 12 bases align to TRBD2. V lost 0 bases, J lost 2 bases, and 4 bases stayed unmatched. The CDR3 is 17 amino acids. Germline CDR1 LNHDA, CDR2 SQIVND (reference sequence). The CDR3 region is CASSIELAGGTQETQYF. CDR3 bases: TGTGCCAGTAGTATAGAACTAGCGGGGGGAACACAAGAGACCCAGTACTTC.

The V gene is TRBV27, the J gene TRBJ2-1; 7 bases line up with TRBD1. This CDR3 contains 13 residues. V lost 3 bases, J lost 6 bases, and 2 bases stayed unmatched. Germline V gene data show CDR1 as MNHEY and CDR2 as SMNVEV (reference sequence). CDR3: CASSFSGGNEQFF. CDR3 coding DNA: TGTGCCAGCAGTTTTTCAGGGGGCAATGAGCAGTTCTTC.

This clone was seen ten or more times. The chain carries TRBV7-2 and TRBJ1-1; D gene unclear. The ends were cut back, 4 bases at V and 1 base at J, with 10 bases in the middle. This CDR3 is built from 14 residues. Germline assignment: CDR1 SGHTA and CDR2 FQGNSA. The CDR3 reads CASSSRVGNTEAFF. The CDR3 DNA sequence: TGTGCCAGCAGCTCTCGGGTCGGGAACACTGAAGCTTTCTTT.

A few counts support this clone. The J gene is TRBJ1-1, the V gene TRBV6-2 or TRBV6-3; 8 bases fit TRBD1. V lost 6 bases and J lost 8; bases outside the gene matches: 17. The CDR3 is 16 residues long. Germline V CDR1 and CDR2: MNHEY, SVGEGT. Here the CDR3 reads CASSDRGATAATEAFF. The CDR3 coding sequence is TGTGCCAGCAGCGACAGGGGAGCTACTGCGGCTACAGAAGCTTTCTTT.

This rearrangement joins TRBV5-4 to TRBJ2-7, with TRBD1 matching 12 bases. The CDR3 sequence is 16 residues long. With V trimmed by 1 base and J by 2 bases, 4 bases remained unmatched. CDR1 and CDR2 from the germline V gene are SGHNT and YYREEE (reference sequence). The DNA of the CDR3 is TGTGCCAGCAGCTTGCCGGGACAGGGGGCTACCTACGAGCAGTACTTC. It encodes CASSLPGQGATYEQYF.

CDR3 DNA: TGTGCCAGCAGCCAACTAGGACAGGGGAGCTACGAGCAGTACTTC. Translating it yields CASSQLGQGSYEQYF. This chain joins TRBV3-1 (or the pseudogene TRBV3-2) and TRBJ2-7, with 9 bases that match TRBD1. V dropped 2 bases and J dropped 3; count of bases not matched to a gene: 5. Germline V gene lookup returns CDR1 LGHDT and CDR2 YNNKEL (reference sequence). CDR3 length: 15 amino acids.